The 5 T cell receptor beta chains in this list originate from one sample, sequenced in a study of OX40 agonist ivuxolimab in advanced cancers. Data came from immunoSEQ multiplex PCR; TCRdb stores just in-frame clones and leaves some out. The table shows about 88,000 clones, with 75% to 90% occurring only once. The sequences come from CD4+ or CD8+ T cells sorted from blood, collected in a trial of the OX40 agonist ivuxolimab. Receptors originate from an adult with an advanced solid tumor such as melanoma, head and neck, liver or kidney cancer.

This clone has only a few counts. J is TRBJ1-3 and V is TRBV9, with a tentative D call TRBD1 (6 bases). This CDR3 comprises 16 residues. Trimming took off 3 bases at V and 0 bases at J, with 13 bases between the two ends. Germline lookup yields CDR1 SGDLS and CDR2 YYNGEE. The CDR3: CASSGQVGNSGNTIYF. In nucleotides, the CDR3 is TGTGCCAGCAGCGGACAGGTAGGGAACTCTGGAAACACCATATATTTT.

CDR3 nucleotides: TGCAGCGAACAGGGAGACGTTTCCCATTATGGCTACACCTTC. Encoded protein: CSEQGDVSHYGYTF. The rearrangement joins TRBV29-1 to TRBJ1-2, with D perhaps matching TRBD1 (6 bases). Trimming took off 7 bases at V and 5 bases at J, with 20 bases between the two ends. The length of the CDR3 is 14 residues. Germline values: CDR1 SQVTM, CDR2 ANQGSEA.

This chain links TRBV27 with TRBJ2-7; possibly TRBD2 for D (6 bases). Germline V CDR1 and CDR2: MNHEY, SMNVEV (reference sequence). The CDR3 consists of 13 residues. The V gene lost 2 bases and the J gene lost 7 bases, with 12 bases spanning the gap. The CDR3 loop is CASSLVGGGEQYV. DNA of the CDR3: TGTGCCAGCAGTTTAGTCGGGGGTGGGGAGCAGTACGTC.

In DNA form, the CDR3 reads TGTGCCAGCAAAGGAGGACTAGCGGGAGGGATCTACAATGAGCAGTTCTTC. It translates to CASKGGLAGGIYNEQFF. The chain couples TRBV2 to TRBJ2-1; TRBD2 matches 15 bases. In germline, CDR1 is SNHLY, CDR2 FYNNEI. The V and J ends lost 7 bases and 3 bases, in that order; junction bases with no gene match: 7. The CDR3 runs to 17 residues.

The V and J genes are TRBV2 and TRBJ1-1; TRBD1 might be the D (6 bases). This CDR3 region has 15 residues. Germline values: CDR1 SNHLY, CDR2 FYNNEI. V was shortened by 0 bases and J by 5 bases, with 13 bases between the two germline ends. The CDR3 DNA follows: TGTGCCAGCAGTGAAGCTGTCAGGGGAGGGACTGAAGCTTTCTTT. The encoded protein is CASSEAVRGGTEAFF.